This T cell receptor beta chain derives from a study of cytomegalovirus exposure and HLA in healthy donors (TCRdb year 2017). Regarding the study in general: According to an earlier analysis of several hundred of the donors, 150 million to 200 million T cells yielded over 100 million unique TCR beta sequences and about 280 Gb of sequence data. Roughly 5 DR-DQ haplotypes were handled as single units for association and clustering, since linkage in the cohort was strong. In an earlier analysis of a few hundred of the donors, high-throughput TCR beta sequencing was used to judge whether each TCR beta V gene segment behaved as functional or pseudogenic. The study aimed to test whether cataloging public T cell receptors could reveal signatures of past pathogen exposure. The study combined high-throughput TCR immunosequencing, statistical association of individual TCRs with disease status, and machine learning to predict cytomegalovirus infection status. The study profiled the T cell repertoires of about 640 subjects by immunosequencing and related them to cytomegalovirus serostatus. Among about 400 genotyped donors of the cohort, an average of roughly 230,000 unique TCR beta nucleotide sequences was sequenced per donor, of which 15% to 20% were non-productive. Genome-wide SNP genotypes for about 65% of the roughly 670 donors were used in a later genetic analysis, which treated that subset as a discovery cohort. Donor age, sex, ethnicity and CMV serostatus were compiled together with the repertoire data. HLA typing included class I and class II loci at four-digit resolution. Rather than drawing on any new phenotypic data, the later analysis identified candidate immune exposures from TCR beta sequences and the way those sequences occurred across donors. A separate validation cohort of more than 100 different subjects was used in addition to the approximately 610-subject first cohort. An early release covering around 630 HLA-typed donors comprised about 310 gigabases of sequencing data and roughly 86 million unique TCR sequences. All discovery cohort repertoires had been generated using a single sequencing platform. To study patterns of TCR occurrence, a later analysis re-analyzed previously published TCR beta repertoires from under 750 donors and added high-resolution HLA genotyping. The number of typed donors differed by locus: about 620-640 for A, B, C, DRB1 and DQB1; 522 for DQA1; approximately 600 for DPA1; and some 450 for DPB1. The genetic ancestry cluster associated with self-reported Caucasian donors included around four fifths of the roughly 400 genotyped donors.

Including cysteine and phenylalanine, the CDR3 has 14 amino acids. Left in the record is the CDR3 DNA by itself, 42 bases read in frame from the first base. The CDR1 and CDR2 encoded by the germline V gene are MNHEY and SVGAGI. The junction shows trimming of 7 bases on V and 3 bases on J, plus 12 bases between the germline ends. About this clone: Its antigen is unknown. No base-level quality is on record; no much larger clone is a single base apart.

In total, approximately 610 healthy bone marrow donors made up the cohort. At the time of sampling, all cohort members were nominally healthy, though unrecorded immune exposures were likely present. The donor was CMV seropositive and belonged to the group of some 290 seropositive cohort members. Every donor gave a peripheral blood sample, and the peripheral blood mononuclear cells from that sample were used for TCR beta sequencing. The Qiagen DNeasy Blood Extraction Kit was used to extract genomic DNA from the blood cell samples. The study at large found these results: An earlier analysis of approximately 530 of the donors showed that most TCR beta V segments appeared in productive rearrangements either about 87% or about 30% of the time, which broadly matched IMGT annotations. Immune exposure information for the cohort was limited to CMV serostatus. Strong co-occurrence of HLA alleles, especially DR and DQ, made assigning TCR associations to individual alleles difficult. Because HLA typing was unavailable for some donors at each locus, only the typed subset was used in association tests. In vitro tests confirmed that a few of the cytomegalovirus-associated TCR beta chains recognize cytomegalovirus antigens. Because the 87-base-pair reads could not distinguish some IMGT-functional V segments, including TRBV6-2 and TRBV6-3, those segments were excluded. The authors suggested that the approach could potentially be generalized to other disease states and immunological phenotypes. This cohort had only TCR beta chains sequenced, and the lack of alpha or paired-chain data limited which features could be detected. A cluster of highly shared sequence variants was judged likely to be a technical artifact of the sequencing pipeline. The classifier was reported to diagnose cytomegalovirus status with high specificity and sensitivity in both the original and validation cohorts. Because counts were too low, 15 to 20 rarely observed V segments, including chromosome 9 orphons, were left out of the earlier analysis of approximately 580 of the donors. In a later analysis, HLA-associated TCR beta chains showed more clonal expansion and lower generation probabilities than non-associated chains that were equally common. The study gave a list of about 160 TCR beta chains associated with cytomegalovirus. In a later analysis, TCR association rates were found to vary across HLA loci, with the most associated TCRs seen for DRB1 alleles and the fewest for HLA-C alleles. In a later analysis, 15,000 to 20,000 TCR beta sequences were associated with specific HLA alleles at a false discovery rate of 0.05. According to a later analysis, most CMV-associated TCR beta chains appeared to be HLA-restricted, and the HLA associations seemed to be driven largely by CMV exposure. A later analysis reported that several top co-occurrence clusters appeared linked to parvovirus B19, influenza, CMV and Epstein-Barr virus. Linkage disequilibrium might explain the correlated functional status among segregating V segments, but an unknown experimental factor could not be excluded. V-gene and J-gene trimming of TCR beta chains was associated with a missense DCLRE1C variant in a later genetic analysis, and the association was replicated in an independent cohort. A further reported finding was that TCR beta sequences accurately predicted the HLA-A and HLA-B alleles for most subjects in the first cohort. Most TCR sequences were seen in very few donors, while some public TCRs were found in many individuals. Presence/absence analyses assumed roughly uniform sequencing depth across donors, an assumption that may not hold. According to a later genetic analysis, donors in an Asian-associated ancestry cluster had fewer N-insertions in productive TCRs than the roughly 670-donor mean.

The library was built by means of the immunoSEQ multiplex PCR assay. For the multiplex PCR, a mixture combining 60 forward primers for TCR Vbeta segments and 13 reverse primers for TCR Jbeta segments was used. A multiplex PCR assay on genomic DNA amplified the CDR3 region of rearranged TCR beta genes. On the Illumina HiSeq System, the amplified TCR beta libraries were sequenced as 87-base-pair reads. The authors processed their data as follows. In a later analysis, tens of millions of unique TCR beta chains were counted across the 650 to 700 repertoires, and roughly 10 million of these chains were shared by at least two donors. Raw reads were error-corrected and collapsed into unique sequences by a nearest-neighbor algorithm in which closely related sequences were merged to remove PCR and sequencing errors. To assign V, D and J gene segments, CDR3 sequences were aligned to IMGT reference sequences. For a sequence to be retained, at least a six-nucleotide match to both a V gene segment and a J gene segment was required. Rearrangements were classified as productive when the CDR3 lacked stop codons and remained in frame with V and J, and all other rearrangements were classified as non-productive. Following IMGT convention, CDR3 was defined as the stretch from the second conserved V-encoded cysteine to the conserved J-encoded phenylalanine. In an earlier analysis of 550 to 650 of the donors, sequences lacking an unambiguous match to a single V gene segment were excluded. An earlier analysis of some 500 of the donors classified V segments as functional when productive rearrangements were above 56.7% and as segregating when the standard deviation between donors was above 5%. A statistical classification framework was developed to diagnose cytomegalovirus status using the catalog of TCR beta chain sequences. V and J gene assignment, in a later analysis, came from comparing TCR nucleotide sequences with IMGT/GENE-DB human TR gene sequences. In a later analysis, CDR3 sequences and most-parsimonious VDJ recombination scenarios were assigned using the TCRdist pipeline. A later analysis defined each TCR beta chain by its CDR3 amino acid sequence plus V-gene family, and excluded reads lacking a unique V-gene family. A later analysis removed 600 or so highly shared, low-generation-probability nucleotide sequences to deal with suspected cross-contamination and a sequencing artifact. In a later analysis, a clonal expansion index for each public chain was calculated from normalized within-repertoire ranks of inferred template counts. In a later analysis, generation probabilities were computed with a VDJ recombination model fitted to out-of-frame rearrangements, and the resulting probabilities were checked against IGoR. A later analysis scored TCR-TCR, TCR-HLA and TCR-CMV co-occurrence with hypergeometric tests, applying a repertoire-size bias correction to TCR pairs. A later analysis estimated false discovery rates by permuting HLA or CMV assignments 20 times. A later analysis grouped co-occurring TCRs with DBSCAN, adding TCRdist sequence similarity when clustering within HLA-allele-positive subsets. Repertoires with fewer than 30,000 or more than 120,000 public chains were left out of co-occurrence clustering, as were four to six repertoires with anomalous nucleotide sharing. The table was pulled from immuneACCESS by TCRdb, which kept in-frame rearrangements only. Such tables lose some clones; where checked, under half of the loss comes from unresolved V genes, and the rest has no known cause. V, J and clone size are those of that table, while D and trimming were read from the DNA. Across this sample there are 150,000 to 200,000 clones, with approximately 84% seen only once. Approximately 6% of the sample lies in the top ten.

The TCR comes from a woman in her twenties or thirties in good health and CMV-seropositive. The chain uses TRBV6-5 and TRBJ1-4, and TRBD1 may be the D gene, going by 5 matching bases. Material: PBMCs. The DNA sequence follows: TGTGCCAGCACGGCAGGGTTTTCTAATGAAAAACTGTTTTTT. Protein translation: CASTAGFSNEKLFF.